Listed below are T cell receptor beta chains from one sample, sequenced in a study of T-cell reconstitution after alpha-beta-depleted transplantation in children. Via MiXCR, TCRdb re-called the PCR reads, giving one row per CDR3 protein. This sample has 360,000 or so distinct CDR3 sequences, with about a fifth found just once. The material was PBMCs from the stem cell graft donor, obtained from the stem cell graft. These TCRs come from a human donor who donated a stem cell graft to a child with acute myeloid leukemia. Both conserved end residues are part of each CDR3. The D gene is left open where the match is weak. Clone sizes are given selectively: once, few, many, or a class where the clone is expanded.

V	size	J	D	DNA	CDR3
TRBV7-2	.	TRBJ2-3	.	TGTGCCAGCAGCTTAGCGGCTATTAGGGAGCCGGGCACAGATACGCAGTATTTT	CASSLAAIREPGTDTQYF
TRBV15	few	TRBJ2-7	TRBD1	TGTGCCATCGGGGACAGTCTGCTCTACGAGCAGTACTTC	CAIGDSLLYEQYF
TRBV5-5	.	TRBJ2-7	TRBD1	TGTGCCAGCAGCCTGACAGGGTCGAGCTCCTACGAGCAGTACTTC	CASSLTGSSSYEQYF
TRBV7-2	.	TRBJ2-5	TRBD1	TGTGCCAGCAGCTTAGGGCCAGGGGGCGCAGAGACCCAGTACTTC	CASSLGPGGAETQYF
TRBV14	few	TRBJ1-6	.	TGTGCCAGCAGCCAAGAAATGTCGTCACCCCTCCACTTT	CASSQEMSSPLHF
TRBV12-3/TRBV12-4	few	TRBJ1-5	TRBD1	TGTGCCAGCAGTCCGGGACAGGGGGCTTATAGCAATCAGCCCCAGCATTTT	CASSPGQGAYSNQPQHF
TRBV5-1	.	TRBJ2-7	.	TGCGCCAGCAGCTCGCTGGACTCGACCGAGCAGTACTTC	CASSSLDSTEQYF
TRBV7-2	many	TRBJ2-7	.	TGTGCCAGCAGTTTCCAAGAGTCTCGCGAGCAGTACTTC	CASSFQESREQYF
TRBV7-2	few	TRBJ2-7	.	TGTGCCAGCAGCTTAGGTTCCTGGGTCGAGCAGTACTTC	CASSLGSWVEQYF
TRBV20-1	few	TRBJ1-1	TRBD1	TGCAGTGCTAGCAGACAGGGAATAGGCACTGAAGCTTTCTTT	CSASRQGIGTEAFF
TRBV24-1	few	TRBJ2-1	TRBD2	TGTGCCACCAGTGACCGAGGGAGTAGCGGGAGAGGTAATGAGCAGTTCTTC	CATSDRGSSGRGNEQFF
TRBV2	.	TRBJ2-7	.	TGTGCCAGCAGTACCCCGTTGCAGGCATGGTACGAGCAGTACTTC	CASSTPLQAWYEQYF
TRBV5-1	many	TRBJ2-2	.	TGCGCCAGCAGCTTGGTGGGGACGGTCGGCGGGGAGCTGTTTTTT	CASSLVGTVGGELFF
TRBV2	.	TRBJ2-3	.	TGTGCCAGCAGGGACCTGGCTGATACGCAGTATTTT	CASRDLADTQYF
TRBV5-1	.	TRBJ2-1	.	TGCGCCAGACACAGGGACTCGACTCCCTCCTACAATGAGCAGTTCTTC	CARHRDSTPSYNEQFF
TRBV5-1	few	TRBJ2-1	.	TGCGCCAGCAAGTCTCCAGGGTCCTACAATGAGCAGTTCTTC	CASKSPGSYNEQFF